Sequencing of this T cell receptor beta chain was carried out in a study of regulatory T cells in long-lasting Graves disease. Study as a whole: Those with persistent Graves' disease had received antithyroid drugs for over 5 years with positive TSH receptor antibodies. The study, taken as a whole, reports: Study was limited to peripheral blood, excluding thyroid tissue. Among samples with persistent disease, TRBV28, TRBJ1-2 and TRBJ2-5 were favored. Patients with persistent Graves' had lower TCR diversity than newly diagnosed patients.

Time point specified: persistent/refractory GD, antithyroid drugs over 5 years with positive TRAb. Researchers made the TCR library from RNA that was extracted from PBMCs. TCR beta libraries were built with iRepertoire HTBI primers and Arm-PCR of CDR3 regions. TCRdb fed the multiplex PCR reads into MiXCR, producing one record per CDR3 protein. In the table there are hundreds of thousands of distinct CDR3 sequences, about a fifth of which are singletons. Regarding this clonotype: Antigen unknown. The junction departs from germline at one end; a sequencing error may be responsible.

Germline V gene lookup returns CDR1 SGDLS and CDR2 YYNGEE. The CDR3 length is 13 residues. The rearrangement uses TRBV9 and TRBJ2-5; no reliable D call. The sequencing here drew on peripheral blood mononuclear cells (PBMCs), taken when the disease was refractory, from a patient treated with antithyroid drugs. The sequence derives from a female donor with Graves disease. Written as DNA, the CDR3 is TGTGCCAGCAGCGTAGACCAGTGGGCTACCCAGTGCTTC. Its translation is CASSVDQWATQCF.